The entry below gives a single TCR beta chain sequence along with its context. This record comes from a study of shared clonotypes between healthy human individuals. Profiling relied on immunoSEQ multiplex PCR, and the TCRdb table lists in-frame clones only, not all of them. The sample holds about 2.3 million clones, 90% to 95% seen once. V lost 5 bases and J lost 4, with 11 bases in between. The V gene's germline CDR1 is SGHAT and CDR2 FQDESV (reference sequence). This CDR3 contains 14 residues. This chain connects TRBV11-1 to TRBJ2-2; no definite D call. The sequence derives from a young man in good health. Some clones in this sample may be carry-over from other donors' samples. Material: naive CD4+ T cells from PBMCs. The subset here: CD45RA+ positively selected. The chain's CDR3 is CASSRFLATGELFF. The CDR3 region has the DNA TGTGCCAGCAGCCGCTTTCTGGCCACCGGGGAGCTGTTTTTT.